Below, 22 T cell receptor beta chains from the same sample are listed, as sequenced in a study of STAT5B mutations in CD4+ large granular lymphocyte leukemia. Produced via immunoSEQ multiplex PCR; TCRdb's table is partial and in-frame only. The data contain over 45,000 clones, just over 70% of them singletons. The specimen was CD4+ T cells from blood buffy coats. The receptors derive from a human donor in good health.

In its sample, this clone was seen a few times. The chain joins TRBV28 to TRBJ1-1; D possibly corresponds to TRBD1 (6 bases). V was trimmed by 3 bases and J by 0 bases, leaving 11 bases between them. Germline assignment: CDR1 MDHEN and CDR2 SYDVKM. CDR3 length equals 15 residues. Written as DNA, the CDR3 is TGTGCCAGCAGTTTTGTGGACAGACTGAACACTGAAGCTTTCTTT. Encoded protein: CASSFVDRLNTEAFF.

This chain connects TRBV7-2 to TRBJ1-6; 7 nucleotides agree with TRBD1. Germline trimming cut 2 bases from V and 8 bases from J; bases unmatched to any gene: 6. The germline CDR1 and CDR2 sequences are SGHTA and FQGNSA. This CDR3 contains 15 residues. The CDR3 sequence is CASSLTQGRHSPLHF. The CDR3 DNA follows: TGTGCCAGCAGCTTAACACAGGGGAGGCATTCACCCCTCCACTTT.

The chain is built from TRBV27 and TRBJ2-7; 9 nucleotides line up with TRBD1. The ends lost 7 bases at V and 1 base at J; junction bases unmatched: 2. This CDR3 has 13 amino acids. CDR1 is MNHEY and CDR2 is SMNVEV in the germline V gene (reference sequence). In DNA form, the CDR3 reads TGTGCCAGCATAGACAGGGGGTCCTACGAGCAGTACTTC. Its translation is CASIDRGSYEQYF.

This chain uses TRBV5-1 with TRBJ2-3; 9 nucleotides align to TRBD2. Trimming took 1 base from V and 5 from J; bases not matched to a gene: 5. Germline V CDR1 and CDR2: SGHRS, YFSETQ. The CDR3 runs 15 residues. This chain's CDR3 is CASSLQAGGLDTQYF. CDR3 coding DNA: TGCGCCAGCAGCTTGCAAGCGGGGGGTCTAGATACGCAGTATTTT.

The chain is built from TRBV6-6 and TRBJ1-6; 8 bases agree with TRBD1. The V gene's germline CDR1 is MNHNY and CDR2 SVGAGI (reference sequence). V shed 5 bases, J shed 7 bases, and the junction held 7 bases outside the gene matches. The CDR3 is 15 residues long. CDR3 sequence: CASSPGQGGNSPLHF. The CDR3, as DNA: TGTGCCAGCAGTCCCGGACAGGGAGGGAATTCACCCCTCCACTTT.

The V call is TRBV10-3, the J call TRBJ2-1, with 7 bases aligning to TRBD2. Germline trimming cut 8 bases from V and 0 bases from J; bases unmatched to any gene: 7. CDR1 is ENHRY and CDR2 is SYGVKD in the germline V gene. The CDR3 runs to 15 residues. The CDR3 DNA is TGTGCCATCTCCCCTAGCGGAAGCTCCTACAATGAGCAGTTCTTC. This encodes CAISPSGSSYNEQFF.

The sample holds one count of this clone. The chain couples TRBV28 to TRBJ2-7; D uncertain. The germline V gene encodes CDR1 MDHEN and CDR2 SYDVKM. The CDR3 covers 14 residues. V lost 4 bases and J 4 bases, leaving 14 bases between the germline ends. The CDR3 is CASSSITTLYEQYV. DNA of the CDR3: TGTGCCAGCAGTTCCATTACGACCCTTTACGAGCAGTACGTC.

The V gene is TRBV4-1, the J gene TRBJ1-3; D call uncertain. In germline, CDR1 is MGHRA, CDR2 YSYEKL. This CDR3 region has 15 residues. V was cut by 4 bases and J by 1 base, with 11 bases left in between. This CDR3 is CASSLYDTSGNTIYF. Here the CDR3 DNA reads TGCGCCAGCAGCCTTTACGACACGTCTGGAAACACCATATATTTT.

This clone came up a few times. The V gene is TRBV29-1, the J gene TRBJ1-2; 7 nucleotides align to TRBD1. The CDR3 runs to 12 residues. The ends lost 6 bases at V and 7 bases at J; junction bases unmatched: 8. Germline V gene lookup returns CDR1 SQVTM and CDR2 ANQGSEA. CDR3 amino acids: CSVEMTGIGYTF. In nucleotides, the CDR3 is TGCAGCGTAGAAATGACAGGGATTGGCTACACCTTC.

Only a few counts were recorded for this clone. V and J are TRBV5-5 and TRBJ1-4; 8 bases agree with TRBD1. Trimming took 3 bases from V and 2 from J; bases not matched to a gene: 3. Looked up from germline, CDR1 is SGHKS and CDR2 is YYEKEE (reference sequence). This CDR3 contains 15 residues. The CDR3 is CASSWQGATNEKLFF. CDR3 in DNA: TGTGCCAGCAGCTGGCAGGGGGCTACTAATGAAAAACTGTTTTTT.

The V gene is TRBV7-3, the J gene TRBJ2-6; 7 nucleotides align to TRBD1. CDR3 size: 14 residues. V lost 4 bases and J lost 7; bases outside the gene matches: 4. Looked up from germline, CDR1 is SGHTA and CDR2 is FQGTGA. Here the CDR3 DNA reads TGTGCCAGCAGCTCCGGGACAGAAGCCAACGTCCTGACTTTC. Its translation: CASSSGTEANVLTF.

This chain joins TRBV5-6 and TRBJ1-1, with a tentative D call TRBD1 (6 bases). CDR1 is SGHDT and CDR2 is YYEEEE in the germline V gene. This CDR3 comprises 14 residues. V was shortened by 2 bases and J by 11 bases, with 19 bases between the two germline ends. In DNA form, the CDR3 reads TGTGCCAGCAGCTTCTCCCACAGGGCGTCCAGGGCTTTCTTT. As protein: CASSFSHRASRAFF.

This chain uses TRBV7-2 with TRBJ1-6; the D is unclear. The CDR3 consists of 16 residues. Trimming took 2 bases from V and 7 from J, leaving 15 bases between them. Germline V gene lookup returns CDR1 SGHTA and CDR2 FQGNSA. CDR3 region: CASSLSTGLGNSPLHF. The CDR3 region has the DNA TGTGCCAGCAGCTTATCCACGGGCCTTGGGAATTCACCCCTCCACTTT.

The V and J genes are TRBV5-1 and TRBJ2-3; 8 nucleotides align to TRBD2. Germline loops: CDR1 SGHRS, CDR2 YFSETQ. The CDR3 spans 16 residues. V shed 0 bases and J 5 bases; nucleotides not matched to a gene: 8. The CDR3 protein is CASSLVVGGAKDTQYF. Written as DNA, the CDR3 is TGCGCCAGCAGCTTGGTAGTCGGGGGGGCGAAAGATACGCAGTATTTT.

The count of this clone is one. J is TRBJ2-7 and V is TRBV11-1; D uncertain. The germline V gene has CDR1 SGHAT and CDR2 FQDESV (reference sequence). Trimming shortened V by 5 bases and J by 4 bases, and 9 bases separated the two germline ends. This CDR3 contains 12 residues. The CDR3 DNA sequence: TGTGCCAGCAGCGCGGTAAGTTACGAGCAGTACGTC. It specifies CASSAVSYEQYV.

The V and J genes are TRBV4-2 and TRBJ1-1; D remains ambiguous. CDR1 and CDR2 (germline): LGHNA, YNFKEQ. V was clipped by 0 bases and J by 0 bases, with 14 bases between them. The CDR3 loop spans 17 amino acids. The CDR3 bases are TGTGCCAGCAGCCAAGAGGTGGTGAGTCCCATGAACACTGAAGCTTTCTTT. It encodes CASSQEVVSPMNTEAFF.

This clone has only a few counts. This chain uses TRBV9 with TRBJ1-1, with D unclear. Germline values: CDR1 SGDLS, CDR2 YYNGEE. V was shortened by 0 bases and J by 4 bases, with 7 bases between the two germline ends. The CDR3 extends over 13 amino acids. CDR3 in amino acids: CASSVARSTEAFF. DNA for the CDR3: TGTGCCAGCAGCGTAGCGAGGAGCACTGAAGCTTTCTTT.

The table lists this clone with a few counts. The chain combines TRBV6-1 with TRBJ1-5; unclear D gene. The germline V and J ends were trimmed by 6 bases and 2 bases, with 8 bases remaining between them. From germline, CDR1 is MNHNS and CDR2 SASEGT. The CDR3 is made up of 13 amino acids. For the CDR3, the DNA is TGTGCCAGCAGCACGCGGGGCAATCAGCCCCAGCATTTT. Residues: CASSTRGNQPQHF.

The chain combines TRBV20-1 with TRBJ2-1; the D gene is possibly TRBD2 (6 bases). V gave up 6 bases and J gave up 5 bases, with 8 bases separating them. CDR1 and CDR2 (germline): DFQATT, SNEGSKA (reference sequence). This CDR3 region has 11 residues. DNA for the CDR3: TGCAGTGCCCGGGGGAACAATGAGCAGTTCTTC. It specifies CSARGNNEQFF.

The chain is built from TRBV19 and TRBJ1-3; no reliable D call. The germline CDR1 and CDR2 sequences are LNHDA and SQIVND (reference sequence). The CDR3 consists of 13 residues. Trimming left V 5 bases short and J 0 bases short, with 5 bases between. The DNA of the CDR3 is TGTGCCAGTAGTCGTAGCTCTGGAAACACCATATATTTT. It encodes CASSRSSGNTIYF.

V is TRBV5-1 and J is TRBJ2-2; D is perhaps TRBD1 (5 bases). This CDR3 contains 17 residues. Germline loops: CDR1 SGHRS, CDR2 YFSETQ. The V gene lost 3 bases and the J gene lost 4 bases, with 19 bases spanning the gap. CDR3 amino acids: CASSSATGSGGTGELFF. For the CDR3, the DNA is TGCGCCAGCAGCTCCGCTACAGGTTCAGGTGGCACCGGGGAGCTGTTTTTT.

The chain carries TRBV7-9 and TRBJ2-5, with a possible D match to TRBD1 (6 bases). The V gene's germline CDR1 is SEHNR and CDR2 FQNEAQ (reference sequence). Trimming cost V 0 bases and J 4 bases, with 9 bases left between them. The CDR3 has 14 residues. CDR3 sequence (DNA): TGTGCCAGCAGCTTAGCGGGGGCTGGAGAGACCCAGTACTTC. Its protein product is CASSLAGAGETQYF.